One and the same sample provided the 2 T cell receptor beta chains below, sequenced in a study of blood T cell repertoires in COVID-19. The table came from immunoSEQ multiplex PCR; TCRdb's copy has only in-frame clones and leaves some out. This table has 55,000 to 70,000 clones, around 80% appearing once. The source material was peripheral blood. The receptors originated from a woman older than 75 with acute or convalescent COVID-19.

The chain uses TRBV19 and TRBJ1-4; D perhaps matches TRBD1 (6 bases). The CDR3 length is 13 residues. Germline-derived CDR1 and CDR2 are LNHDA and SQIVND (reference sequence). The V end lost 3 bases, the J end lost 8 bases, and 10 bases lay between the germline ends. The CDR3 DNA is TGTGCCAGTAGTATTCGGACAGAAGAAAAACTGTTTTTT. Its protein product is CASSIRTEEKLFF.

This chain connects TRBV11-3 to TRBJ2-7; 10 nucleotides line up with TRBD1. Trimming removed 5 bases from V and 5 bases from J; junction bases left unmatched: 6. The length of the CDR3 is 14 residues. The germline CDR1 and CDR2 sequences are SGHNT and YENEEA. CDR3 sequence reads: CASSTGQGPHEQYF. The CDR3 region has the DNA TGTGCCAGCAGCACGGGACAGGGGCCCCACGAGCAGTACTTC. The whole variable domain, filled in from reference TRBV11-3 and TRBJ2-7, reads EAGVVQSPRYKIIEKKQPVAFWCNPISGHNTLYWYLQNLGQGPELLIRYENEEAVDDSQLPKDRFSAERLKGVDSTLKIQPAELGDSAVYLCASSTGQGPHEQYFGPGTRLTVT.